This T cell receptor beta chain was identified in a study of blood T cell repertoires in COVID-19. Source study methods: Amplifying reference gene primers gave estimates of nucleated cell counts. Clones were sequenced by immunoSEQ multiplex PCR, and TCRdb holds only the in-frame ones, with some missing. From that table come the V and J calls and clone size; the DNA was used to work out D and trimming. The sample lists about 21,000 clones, under 90% seen once, with 6.1% in the top ten. Germline CDR1 is MDHEN and CDR2 is SYDVKM. V gave up 6 bases and J gave up 3 bases, with 18 bases separating them. The CDR3 loop spans 15 amino acids.

What was sequenced was peripheral blood. The chain employs TRBV28 and TRBJ2-7; a possible D gene is TRBD1 (5 bases). The TCR originated in a human donor in a cohort sampled during active COVID-19. This chain's CDR3 is CASRPLGQGLYEQYF. The CDR3 nucleotides are TGTGCCAGCAGACCGCTCGGGCAGGGTCTCTACGAGCAGTACTTC. Full variable domain (remainder filled in from reference TRBV28 and TRBJ2-7): DVKVTQSSRYLVKRTGEKVFLECVQDMDHENMFWYRQDPGLGLRLIYFSYDVKMKEKGDIPEGYSVSREKKERFSLILESASTNQTSMYLCASRPLGQGLYEQYFGPGTRLTVT.